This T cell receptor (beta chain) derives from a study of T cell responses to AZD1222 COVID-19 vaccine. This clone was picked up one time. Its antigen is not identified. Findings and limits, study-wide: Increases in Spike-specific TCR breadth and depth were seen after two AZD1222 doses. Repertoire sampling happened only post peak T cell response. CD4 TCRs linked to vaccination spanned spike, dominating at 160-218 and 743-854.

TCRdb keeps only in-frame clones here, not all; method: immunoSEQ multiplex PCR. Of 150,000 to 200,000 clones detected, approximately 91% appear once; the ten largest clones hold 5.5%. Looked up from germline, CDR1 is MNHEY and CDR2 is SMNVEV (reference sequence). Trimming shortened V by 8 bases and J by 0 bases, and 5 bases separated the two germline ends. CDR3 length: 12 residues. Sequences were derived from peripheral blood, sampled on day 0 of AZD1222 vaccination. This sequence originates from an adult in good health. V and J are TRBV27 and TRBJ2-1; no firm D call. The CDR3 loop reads CASGSSYNEQFF. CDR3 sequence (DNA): TGTGCCAGCGGAAGCTCCTACAATGAGCAGTTCTTC.